One and the same sample provided the 5 T cell receptor beta chains below, sequenced in a study of metastatic and nonmetastatic thyroid tumors. TCRdb re-clonotyped the PCR reads through MiXCR. The table records 25,000 to 35,000 clones, 20% to 30% of them present only once. Thyroid surgery was performed in patients who had received no treatment beforehand. Sequenced input: blood. These receptors were collected from a female donor with papillary thyroid cancer or a benign thyroid nodule (not recorded which). Some clones in this sample may be carry-over from other donors' samples.

This clone showed up just a few times. A much larger clone differs from this one at a single base, so this may be a read error. In nucleotides, the CDR3 is TGTGCCAGCAGCCACGGAGGGGGCGGAAACACCGGGGGGCTGTTTTTT. This encodes CASSHGGGGNTGGLFF. The chain is built from TRBV5-5 and TRBJ2-2, with D tentatively TRBD1 (7 bases). Germline V gene data show CDR1 as SGHKS and CDR2 as YYEKEE (reference sequence). This CDR3 comprises 16 residues.

This chain links TRBV6-1 with TRBJ2-2, with TRBD2 as a possible D gene (5 bases). V lost 4 bases and J lost 6, with 12 bases in between. Germline CDR1 is MNHNS and CDR2 is SASEGT. The CDR3 runs 14 residues. CDR3 sequence: CASSGGLAPGELFF. CDR3 DNA: TGTGCCAGCAGTGGAGGGCTCGCCCCCGGGGAGCTGTTTTTT.

This clone is medium-sized (0.01 to 0.1%) within its sample. This rearrangement joins TRBV6-1 to TRBJ2-1; the match to TRBD2 covers 7 bases. The CDR3 spans 15 residues. V lost 3 bases and J lost 5; bases outside the gene matches: 7. Germline CDR1 reads MNHNS; CDR2 reads SASEGT. CDR3 loop: CASSDGLAVNNEQFF. In DNA, the CDR3 is TGTGCCAGCAGTGACGGGCTAGCGGTTAACAATGAGCAGTTCTTC.

By its share, this clone is medium-sized. The gene calls are TRBV28 and TRBJ1-3; a possible D gene is TRBD1 (5 bases). Germline V gene lookup returns CDR1 MDHEN and CDR2 SYDVKM. The CDR3 extends over 14 amino acids. Between the trimmed V and J ends, which lost 7 bases and 8 bases, there was a span of 18 bases. CDR3 coding DNA: TGTGCCAGCACCCCGGAGACAGTGACGCACACCATATATTTT. It specifies CASTPETVTHTIYF. The entire variable domain, with the rest obtained from reference TRBV28 and TRBJ1-3, is as follows: DVKVTQSSRYLVKRTGEKVFLECVQDMDHENMFWYRQDPGLGLRLIYFSYDVKMKEKGDIPEGYSVSREKKERFSLILESASTNQTSMYLCASTPETVTHTIYFGEGSWLTVV.

This clone was seen ten or more times. The J gene is TRBJ1-2, the V gene TRBV27; D may be TRBD1 (6 bases). CDR3 length equals 14 residues. V was cut by 3 bases and J by 5 bases, with 13 bases left in between. CDR1 MNHEY and CDR2 SMNVEV come from the germline V gene (reference sequence). CDR3: CASSLYRGLYGYTF. Written as DNA, the CDR3 is TGTGCCAGCAGTTTGTACCGGGGGCTATATGGCTACACCTTC.